Listed below are T cell receptor beta chains from one sample, sequenced in a study of T cell responses to AZD1222 COVID-19 vaccine. Generated by immunoSEQ multiplex PCR, the TCRdb table keeps only in-frame clones and is missing some. The profile shows about 110,000 clones, 70% to 90% of them singletons. The source material was peripheral blood, sampled 28 days after the second AZD1222 dose. These receptors were collected from an adult who received the AZD1222 COVID-19 vaccine. CDR3s include the opening cysteine and the closing phenylalanine or tryptophan. A D gene is named only where the DNA matches it firmly. A clone size is listed for some rows: how often the clone was seen (once, few, many), or a class if it is expanded.

size	V	D	J	DNA	CDR3
NA	TRBV5-5	TRBD1	TRBJ2-7	TGTGCCAGCAGCTGGGACAGACCCATGGGAGAGCAGTACTTC	CASSWDRPMGEQYF
NA	TRBV5-5	NA	TRBJ1-2	TGTGCCAGCAGCTTTCAAGGAACTACGGGGAGTGGCTACACCTTC	CASSFQGTTGSGYTF
once	TRBV4-1	NA	TRBJ1-4	TGCGCCAGCAGCCAAGATTCCGGGGCGCGTGATGAAAAACTGTTTTTT	CASSQDSGARDEKLFF
NA	TRBV24-1	TRBD1	TRBJ1-5	TGTGCCACCAGTGACTCCGGACAGGGCTACAATCAGCCCCAGCATTTT	CATSDSGQGYNQPQHF
NA	TRBV19	TRBD1	TRBJ1-6	TGTGCCAGTAGTATAGAAAGGGACAGCTTATCACCCCTCCACTTT	CASSIERDSLSPLHF
NA	TRBV30	NA	TRBJ1-5	TGTGCCTGGAGTGGGGCCGGATATCAGCCCCAGCATTTT	CAWSGAGYQPQHF
NA	TRBV19	NA	TRBJ2-7	TGTGCCAGTAGTATAGATAATGGGGGAGAGAACGAGCAGTACTTC	CASSIDNGGENEQYF
NA	TRBV5-1	TRBD1	TRBJ2-3	TGCGCCAGCAGCTCGACAGGGGGTCCAGATACGCAGTATTTT	CASSSTGGPDTQYF
NA	TRBV7-8	NA	TRBJ1-2	TGTGCCAGCAGCTTAGGTGTGATTGATGGCTACACCTTC	CASSLGVIDGYTF
NA	TRBV2	NA	TRBJ1-5	TGTGCCAGCAGTCCGTGGGTAGGTCAGCCCCAGCATTTT	CASSPWVGQPQHF
NA	TRBV5-4	TRBD1	TRBJ2-2	TGTGCCAGCAGCCGAGACGGGACAGGAGGGACCGGGGAGCTGTTTTTT	CASSRDGTGGTGELFF
NA	TRBV4-3	TRBD1	TRBJ2-6	TGCGCCAGCAGCCCGGGACAGGCCTGGCTCAGCTCTGGGGCCAACGTCCTGACTTTC	CASSPGQAWLSSGANVLTF
NA	TRBV5-1	TRBD1	TRBJ2-7	TGCGCCAGCAGCAGAACAGGGGAATATTACGACGAGCAGTACTTC	CASSRTGEYYDEQYF
NA	TRBV11-2	NA	TRBJ2-5	TGTGCCAGCAGCTTAGATTGGAGCGAGACCCAGTACTTC	CASSLDWSETQYF
NA	TRBV10-3	TRBD1	TRBJ1-5	TGTGCCATCAGTGGGGACAGTCAAGGGCAGCCCCAGCATTTT	CAISGDSQGQPQHF
NA	TRBV6-4	NA	TRBJ1-1	TGTGCCAGCAGTGCCTCCGGGGGACAAGCTTTCTTT	CASSASGGQAFF
NA	TRBV11-2	NA	TRBJ2-2	TGTGCCAGCAGCTTAGGGCAGTCCAACACCGGGGAGCTGTTTTTT	CASSLGQSNTGELFF
NA	TRBV2	NA	TRBJ1-3	TGTGCCAGCAGTGATTGGAACTCTGGAAACACCATATATTTT	CASSDWNSGNTIYF
NA	TRBV28	NA	TRBJ2-1	TGTGCCAGCAGCCCATACAATGAGCAGTTCTTC	CASSPYNEQFF
few	TRBV7-9	NA	TRBJ1-2	TGTGCCAGCAGCTTAGATGGGGGGAATGATGGCTACACCTTC	CASSLDGGNDGYTF
once	TRBV6-1	NA	TRBJ2-7	TGTGCCAGCAGTGAATTCAACTCAGGGTTGACGCCCTACGAGCAGTACTTC	CASSEFNSGLTPYEQYF
NA	TRBV24-1	TRBD1	TRBJ1-5	TGTGCCACCAGCCAACAGGGGATAGGTCAGCCCCAGCATTTT	CATSQQGIGQPQHF
NA	TRBV12-3/TRBV12-4	NA	TRBJ1-4	TGTGCCAGCAGCCGAGGCGCGAATGAAAAACTGTTTTTT	CASSRGANEKLFF
once	TRBV14	NA	TRBJ2-1	TGTGCCAGCAGTTTTCGGGACTTACACAATGAGCAGTTCTTC	CASSFRDLHNEQFF
NA	TRBV30	TRBD1	TRBJ1-5	TGTGCCTGGACAGGGGGTAGCAATCAGCCCCAGCATTTT	CAWTGGSNQPQHF
NA	TRBV4-2	NA	TRBJ2-6	TGTGCCAGCAGCCAAGATGGTGTCATCTCTGGGGCCAACGTCCTGACTTTC	CASSQDGVISGANVLTF
NA	TRBV6-2/TRBV6-3	NA	TRBJ1-5	TGTGCCAGCACCCCGTATAGCGCCCAGCCCCAGCATTTT	CASTPYSAQPQHF
NA	TRBV5-1	NA	TRBJ2-2	TGCGCCAGCAGCACAGAGAACACCGGGGAGCTGTTTTTT	CASSTENTGELFF
NA	TRBV18	TRBD1	TRBJ2-7	TGTGCCAGCTCACCAGGACAGGGCTCCTACGAGCAGTACTTC	CASSPGQGSYEQYF
NA	TRBV4-3	TRBD1	TRBJ1-6	TGCGCCAGCAGCCATTCCGGACAGGGGAATAATTCACCCCTCCACTTT	CASSHSGQGNNSPLHF